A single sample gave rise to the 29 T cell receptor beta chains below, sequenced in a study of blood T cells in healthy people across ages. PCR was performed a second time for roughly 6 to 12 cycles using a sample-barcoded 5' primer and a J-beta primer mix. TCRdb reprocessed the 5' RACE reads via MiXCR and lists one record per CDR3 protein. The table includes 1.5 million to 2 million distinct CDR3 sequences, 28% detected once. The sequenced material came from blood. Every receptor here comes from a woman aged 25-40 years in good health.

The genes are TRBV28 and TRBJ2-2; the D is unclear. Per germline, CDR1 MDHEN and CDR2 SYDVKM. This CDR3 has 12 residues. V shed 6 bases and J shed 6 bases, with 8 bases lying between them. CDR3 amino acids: CASRAQAGELFF. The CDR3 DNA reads TGTGCCAGCAGGGCTCAGGCCGGGGAGCTGTTTTTT.

The CDR3 here is CASSLGPDLGAFF. The CDR3 DNA reads as TGTGCCAGCAGCTTGGGACCGGACCTGGGGGCTTTCTTT. The rearrangement joins TRBV5-5 to TRBJ1-1; D is ambiguous. The V and J ends lost 0 bases and 11 bases respectively, with 14 bases between them. Germline CDR1 and CDR2: SGHKS and YYEKEE (reference sequence). This CDR3 is built from 13 residues.

CDR3 amino acids: CASSPVLAGSTDTQYF. In nucleotides, the CDR3 is TGCGCCAGCAGCCCTGTGCTAGCGGGGTCGACAGATACGCAGTATTTT. The chain carries TRBV5-1 and TRBJ2-3; the match to TRBD2 covers 9 bases. V lost 4 bases, J lost 3 bases, and 9 bases stayed unmatched. The CDR3 contains 16 residues. Germline V gene lookup returns CDR1 SGHRS and CDR2 YFSETQ.

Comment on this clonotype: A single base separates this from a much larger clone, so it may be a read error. The CDR3 DNA reads as TGTGCCAGCAGTCCCCAGGGCGGGGGGCCCGCAGATACGCAGTATTTT. It yields the protein CASSPQGGGPADTQYF. The V gene is TRBV12-3 or TRBV12-4, the J gene TRBJ2-3, with 8 nucleotides matching TRBD2. The length of the CDR3 is 16 residues. The trim removed 5 bases at V and 4 bases at J, leaving 11 bases unmatched.

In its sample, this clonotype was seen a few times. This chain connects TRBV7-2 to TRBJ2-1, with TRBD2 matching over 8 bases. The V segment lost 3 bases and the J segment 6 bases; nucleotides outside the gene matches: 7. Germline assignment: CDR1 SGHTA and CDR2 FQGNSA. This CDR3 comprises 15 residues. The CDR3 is CASSFTAGAPNEQFF. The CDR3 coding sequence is TGTGCCAGCAGCTTTACAGCGGGAGCCCCCAATGAGCAGTTCTTC.

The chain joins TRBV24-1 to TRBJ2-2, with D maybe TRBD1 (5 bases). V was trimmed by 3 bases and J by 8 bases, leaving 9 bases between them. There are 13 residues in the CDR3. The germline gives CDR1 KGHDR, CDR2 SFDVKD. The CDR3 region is CATSDHQGGELFF. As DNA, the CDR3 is TGTGCCACCAGTGATCATCAGGGTGGGGAGCTGTTTTTT.

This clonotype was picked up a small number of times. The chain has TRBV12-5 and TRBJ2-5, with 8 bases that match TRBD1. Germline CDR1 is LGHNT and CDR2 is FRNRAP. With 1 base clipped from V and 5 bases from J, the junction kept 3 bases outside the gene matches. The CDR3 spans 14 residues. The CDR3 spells CASGLGTGIETQYF. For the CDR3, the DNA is TGTGCTAGTGGTTTGGGGACAGGGATCGAGACCCAGTACTTC.

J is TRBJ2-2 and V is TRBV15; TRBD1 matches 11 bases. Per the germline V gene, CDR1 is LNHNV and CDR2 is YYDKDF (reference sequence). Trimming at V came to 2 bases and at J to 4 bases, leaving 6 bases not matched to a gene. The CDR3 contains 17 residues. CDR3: CATSRSPGQGGTGELFF. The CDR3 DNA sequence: TGTGCCACCAGCAGATCACCGGGACAGGGGGGCACCGGGGAGCTGTTTTTT. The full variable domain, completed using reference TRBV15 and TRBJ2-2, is DAMVIQNPRYQVTQFGKPVTLSCSQTLNHNVMYWYQQKSSQAPKLLFHYYDKDFNNEADTPDNFQSRRPNTSFCFLDIRSPGLGDTAMYLCATSRSPGQGGTGELFFGEGSRLTVL.

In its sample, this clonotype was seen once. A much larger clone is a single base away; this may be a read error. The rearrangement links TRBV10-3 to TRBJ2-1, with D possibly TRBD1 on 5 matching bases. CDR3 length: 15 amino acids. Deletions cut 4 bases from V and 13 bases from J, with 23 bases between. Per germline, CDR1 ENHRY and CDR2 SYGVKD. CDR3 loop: CAISGGRGDQETQFF. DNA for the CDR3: TGTGCCATCAGTGGGGGCCGTGGGGATCAAGAGACCCAGTTCTTC.

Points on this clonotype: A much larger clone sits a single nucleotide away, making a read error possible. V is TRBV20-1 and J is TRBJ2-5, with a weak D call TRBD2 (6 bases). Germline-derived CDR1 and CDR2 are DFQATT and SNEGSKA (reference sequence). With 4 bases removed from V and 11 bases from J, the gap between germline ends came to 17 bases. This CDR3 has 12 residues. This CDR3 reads CSATLAEGEQYF. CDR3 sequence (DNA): TGCAGTGCTACGCTGGCGGAGGGTGAGCAGTACTTC.

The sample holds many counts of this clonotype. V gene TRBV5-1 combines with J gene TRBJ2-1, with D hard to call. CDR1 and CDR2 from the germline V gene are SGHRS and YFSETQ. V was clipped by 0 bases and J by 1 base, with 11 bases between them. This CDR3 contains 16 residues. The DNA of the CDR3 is TGCGCCAGCAGCTTGGTGGCCGGCCGGTCCTACAATGAGCAGTTCTTC. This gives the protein CASSLVAGRSYNEQFF.

The CDR3 coding sequence is TGTGCCACCAGCCGCAGGACAGGCTACGAGCAGTACTTC. This translates into CATSRRTGYEQYF. The rearrangement links TRBV15 to TRBJ2-4; 7 positions agree with TRBD1. The closer fit of TRBJ2-7 to the DNA end suggests the J call may be wrong. This CDR3 contains 13 residues. Germline V gene data show CDR1 as LNHNV and CDR2 as YYDKDF (reference sequence).

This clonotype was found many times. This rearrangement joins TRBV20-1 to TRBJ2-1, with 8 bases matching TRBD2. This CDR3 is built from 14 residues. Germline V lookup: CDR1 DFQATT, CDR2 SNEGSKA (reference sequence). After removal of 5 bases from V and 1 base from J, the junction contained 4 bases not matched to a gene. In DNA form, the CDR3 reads TGCAGTGCTTCCAGCGGGGGTTCCTACAATGAGCAGTTCTTC. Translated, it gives CSASSGGSYNEQFF.

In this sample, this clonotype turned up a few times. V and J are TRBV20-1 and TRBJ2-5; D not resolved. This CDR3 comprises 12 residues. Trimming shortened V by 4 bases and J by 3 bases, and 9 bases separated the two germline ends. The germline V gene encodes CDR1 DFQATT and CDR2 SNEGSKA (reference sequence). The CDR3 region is CSAITEEETQYF. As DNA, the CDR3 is TGCAGTGCTATTACAGAAGAAGAGACCCAGTACTTC.

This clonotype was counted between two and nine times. In DNA form, the CDR3 reads TGCGCCAGCAGCACGACACCTGCGAACACTGAAGCTTTCTTT. Its protein product is CASSTTPANTEAFF. The chain has TRBV5-1 and TRBJ1-1; D ambiguous. This CDR3 region has 14 residues. V was pared by 4 bases and J by 1 base, with 11 bases between. From germline, CDR1 is SGHRS and CDR2 YFSETQ.

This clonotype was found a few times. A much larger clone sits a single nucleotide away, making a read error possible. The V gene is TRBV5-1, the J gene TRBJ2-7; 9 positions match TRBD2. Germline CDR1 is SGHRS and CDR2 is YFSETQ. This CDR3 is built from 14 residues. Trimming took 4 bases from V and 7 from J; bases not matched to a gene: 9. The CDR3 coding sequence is TGCGCCAGCAGCGCAGGGACTAGCAGCGATGAGCAGTACTTC. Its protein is CASSAGTSSDEQYF.

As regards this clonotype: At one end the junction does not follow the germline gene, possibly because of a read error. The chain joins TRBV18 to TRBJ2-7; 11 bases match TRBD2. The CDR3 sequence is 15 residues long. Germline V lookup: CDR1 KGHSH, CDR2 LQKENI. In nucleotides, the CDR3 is TGTACCAGCTCACCACTAGCGGGGGCAAGCTACGAGCAGTACTTC. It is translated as CTSSPLAGASYEQYF.

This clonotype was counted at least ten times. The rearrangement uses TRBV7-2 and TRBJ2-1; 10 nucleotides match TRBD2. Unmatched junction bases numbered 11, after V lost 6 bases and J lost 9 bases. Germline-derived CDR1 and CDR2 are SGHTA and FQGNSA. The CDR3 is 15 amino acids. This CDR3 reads CASSSRSGGASEQFF. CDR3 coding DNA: TGTGCCAGCAGTTCTAGAAGCGGGGGGGCGTCTGAGCAGTTCTTC.

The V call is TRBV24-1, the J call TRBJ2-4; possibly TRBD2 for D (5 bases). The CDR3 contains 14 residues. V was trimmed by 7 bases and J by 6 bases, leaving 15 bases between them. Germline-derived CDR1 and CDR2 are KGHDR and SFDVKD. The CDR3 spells CATSPRAGPNIQYF. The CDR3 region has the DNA TGTGCCACCAGCCCCCGGGCGGGCCCAAACATTCAGTACTTC.

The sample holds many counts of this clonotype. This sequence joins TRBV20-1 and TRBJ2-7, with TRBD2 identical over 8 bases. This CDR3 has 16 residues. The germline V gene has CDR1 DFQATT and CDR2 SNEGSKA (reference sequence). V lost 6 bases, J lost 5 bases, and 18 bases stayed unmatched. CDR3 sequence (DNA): TGCAGTGCCGCCTCACGAGCGGGGGCTCTCGACAACGAGCAGTACTTC. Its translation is CSAASRAGALDNEQYF.

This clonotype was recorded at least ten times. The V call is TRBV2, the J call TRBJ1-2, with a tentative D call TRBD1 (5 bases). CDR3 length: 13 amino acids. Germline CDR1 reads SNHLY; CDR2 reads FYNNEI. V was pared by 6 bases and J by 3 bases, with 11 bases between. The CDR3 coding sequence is TGTGCCAGCAGGGGGACGGTCGACTATGGCTACACCTTC. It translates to CASRGTVDYGYTF.

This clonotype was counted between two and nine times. CDR3 amino acids: CASSTDSDGIYEQYF. Written as DNA, the CDR3 is TGCGCCAGCAGCACGGATTCAGATGGTATCTACGAGCAGTACTTC. This chain connects TRBV5-1 to TRBJ2-7; D unresolved. Per the germline V gene, CDR1 is SGHRS and CDR2 is YFSETQ. The CDR3 runs 15 residues. V dropped 4 bases and J dropped 3 bases, with 17 bases sitting between them.

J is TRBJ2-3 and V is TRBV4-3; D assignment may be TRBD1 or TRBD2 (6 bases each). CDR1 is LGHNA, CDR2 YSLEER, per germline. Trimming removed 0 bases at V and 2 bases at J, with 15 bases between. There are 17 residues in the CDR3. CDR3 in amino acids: CASSQDRSGAITDTQYF. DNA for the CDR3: TGCGCCAGCAGCCAAGACCGGTCGGGGGCGATCACAGATACGCAGTATTTT.

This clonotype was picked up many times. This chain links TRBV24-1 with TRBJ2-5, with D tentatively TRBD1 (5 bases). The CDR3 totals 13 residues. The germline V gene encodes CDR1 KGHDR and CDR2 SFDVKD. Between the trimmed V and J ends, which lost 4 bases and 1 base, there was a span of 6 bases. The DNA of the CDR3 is TGTGCCACCAGTGAGGGGCCCCAAGAGACCCAGTACTTC. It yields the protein CATSEGPQETQYF.

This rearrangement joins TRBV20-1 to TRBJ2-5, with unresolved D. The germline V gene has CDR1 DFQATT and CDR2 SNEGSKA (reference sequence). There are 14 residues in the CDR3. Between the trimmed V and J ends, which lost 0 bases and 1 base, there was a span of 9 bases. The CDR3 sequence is CSARDFGFQETQYF. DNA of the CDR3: TGCAGTGCTAGAGATTTTGGGTTCCAAGAGACCCAGTACTTC.

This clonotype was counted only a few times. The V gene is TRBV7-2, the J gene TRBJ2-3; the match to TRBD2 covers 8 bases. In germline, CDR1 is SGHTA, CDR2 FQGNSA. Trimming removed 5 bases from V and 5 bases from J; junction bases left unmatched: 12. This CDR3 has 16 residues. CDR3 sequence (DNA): TGTGCCAGCAGCCCCCCCGGCGGGGGGCAGCAAGATACGCAGTATTTT. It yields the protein CASSPPGGGQQDTQYF.

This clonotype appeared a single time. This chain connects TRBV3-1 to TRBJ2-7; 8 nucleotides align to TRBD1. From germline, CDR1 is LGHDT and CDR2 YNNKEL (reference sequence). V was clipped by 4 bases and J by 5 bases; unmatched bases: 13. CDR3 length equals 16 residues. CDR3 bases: TGTGCCAGCAGCCCAGACCCGACAGGGGTTCGCAACGAGCAGTACTTC. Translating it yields CASSPDPTGVRNEQYF.

CDR3 sequence reads: CASSQNVYEQYF. The CDR3 region has the DNA TGTGCCAGCAGCCAAAATGTCTACGAGCAGTACTTC. V and J are TRBV7-9 and TRBJ2-7, with D unresolved. With 5 bases removed from V and 3 bases from J, the gap between germline ends came to 8 bases. Germline V gene sequence: CDR1 SEHNR, CDR2 FQNEAQ (reference sequence). The CDR3 runs 12 residues.

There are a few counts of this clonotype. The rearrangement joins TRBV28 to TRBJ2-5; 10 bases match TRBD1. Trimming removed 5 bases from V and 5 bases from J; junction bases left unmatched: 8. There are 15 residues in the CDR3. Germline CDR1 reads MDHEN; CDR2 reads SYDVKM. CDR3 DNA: TGTGCCAGCAGTCCCGGGACAGGGGTGGTGGAGACCCAGTACTTC. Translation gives CASSPGTGVVETQYF.